The clone carrying this T cell receptor (beta chain) has only a few counts. Antigen unknown. A second PCR, run for roughly 7 to 12 cycles, used a sample-barcoded 5' primer plus a J-beta primer mix. Each cDNA molecule was tagged by a template-switch adaptor with 12 random nucleotides. TCRdb recomputed calls from the 5' RACE reads with MiXCR, one row per CDR3 protein. The top ten clones hold over 3.5% of a sample with 1.5 million or so distinct CDR3 sequences, approximately 43% of them seen once. No fewer than 5.5 micrograms of total RNA were isolated from every sample. The sample belongs to a study of blood T cells in healthy people across ages. Study-level findings and limits: It was held that the diversity estimates obtained from one million T cells were underestimates. Roughly linear declines in TCR beta diversity per million T cells occurred with age.

The V and J ends lost 6 bases and 11 bases respectively, with 22 bases between them. Germline V gene sequence: CDR1 MGHRA, CDR2 YSYEKL. The CDR3 totals 14 residues. The chain recombines TRBV4-1 with TRBJ2-5; D unresolved. Sample: blood. The sequence was collected from a woman under 30 in good health. The CDR3 protein is CASSEYNFNDEQYF. The CDR3 nucleotides read TGCGCCAGCAGTGAATATAATTTCAACGATGAGCAGTACTTC.